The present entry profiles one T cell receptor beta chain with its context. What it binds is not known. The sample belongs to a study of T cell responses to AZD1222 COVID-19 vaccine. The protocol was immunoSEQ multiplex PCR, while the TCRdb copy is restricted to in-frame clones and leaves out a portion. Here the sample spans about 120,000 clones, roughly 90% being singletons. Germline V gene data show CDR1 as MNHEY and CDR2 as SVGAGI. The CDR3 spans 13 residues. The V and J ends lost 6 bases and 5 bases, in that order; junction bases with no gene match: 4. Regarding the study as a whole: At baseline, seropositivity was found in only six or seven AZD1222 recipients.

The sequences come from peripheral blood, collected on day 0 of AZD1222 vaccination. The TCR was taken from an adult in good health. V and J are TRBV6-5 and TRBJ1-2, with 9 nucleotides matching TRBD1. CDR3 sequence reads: CASRQGAGYGYTF. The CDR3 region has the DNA TGTGCCAGCAGACAGGGGGCAGGGTATGGCTACACCTTC.